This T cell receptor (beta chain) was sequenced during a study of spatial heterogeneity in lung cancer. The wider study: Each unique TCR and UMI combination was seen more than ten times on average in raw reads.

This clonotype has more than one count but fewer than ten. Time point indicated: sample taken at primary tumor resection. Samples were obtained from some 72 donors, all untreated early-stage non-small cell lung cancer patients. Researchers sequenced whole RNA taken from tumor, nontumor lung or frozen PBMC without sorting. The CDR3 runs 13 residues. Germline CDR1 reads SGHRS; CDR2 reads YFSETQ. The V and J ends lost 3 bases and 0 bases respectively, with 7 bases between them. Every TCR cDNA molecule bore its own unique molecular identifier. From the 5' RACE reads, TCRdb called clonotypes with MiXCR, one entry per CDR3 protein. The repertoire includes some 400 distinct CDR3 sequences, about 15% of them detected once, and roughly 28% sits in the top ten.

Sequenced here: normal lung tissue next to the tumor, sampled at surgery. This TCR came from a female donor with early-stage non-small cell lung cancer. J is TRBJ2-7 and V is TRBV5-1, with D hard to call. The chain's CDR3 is CASSWLNSYEQYF. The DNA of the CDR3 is TGCGCCAGCAGCTGGCTGAACTCCTACGAGCAGTACTTC.